What follows are 14 T cell receptor beta chains derived from one specimen sequenced in a study of T cell changes during pregnancy in multiple sclerosis. Repertoires were generated with immunoSEQ multiplex PCR, while TCRdb's copy carries only in-frame clones and drops some. Among tens of thousands of clones, 92% were seen once, and the ten largest hold more than 0.4%. The starting material was CD4+ T cells from peripheral blood mononuclear cells, obtained after pregnancy. The receptors originated from a female donor with multiple sclerosis, enrolled in a pregnancy study.

The CDR3 region is CASSSQTATYGYTF. The CDR3 DNA sequence: TGCGCCAGCAGCTCACAGACAGCTACCTATGGCTACACCTTC. The rearrangement uses TRBV5-1 and TRBJ1-2, with D maybe TRBD1 (5 bases). The V gene lost 3 bases and the J gene lost 4 bases, with 13 bases spanning the gap. The CDR3 sequence is 14 residues long. Germline CDR1 is SGHRS and CDR2 is YFSETQ.

The J gene is TRBJ1-2, the V gene TRBV11-2; D unclear. CDR3 length equals 14 residues. Germline values: CDR1 SGHAT, CDR2 FQNNGV. The V gene lost 5 bases and the J gene lost 5 bases, with 15 bases spanning the gap. The CDR3 sequence is CASSGRRTQYGYTF. In DNA form, the CDR3 reads TGTGCCAGCAGCGGGCGACGGACTCAATATGGCTACACCTTC.

The chain couples TRBV29-1 to TRBJ2-1; D is unclear. Germline CDR1 SQVTM, CDR2 ANQGSEA. The CDR3 is 12 residues long. CDR3 amino acids: CTVRRLYNEQFF. The CDR3 nucleotides read TGCACCGTGAGGAGACTCTACAATGAGCAGTTCTTC.

V and J are TRBV6-5 and TRBJ2-3; 7 bases map to TRBD1. The germline gives CDR1 MNHEY, CDR2 SVGAGI. Trimming at V came to 6 bases and at J to 10 bases, leaving 16 bases not matched to a gene. The CDR3 has 15 amino acids. DNA for the CDR3: TGTGCCAGCAGCCCCCGACAGGGCTCTGGCCTTGCGCAGTATTTT. It encodes CASSPRQGSGLAQYF.

The chain recombines TRBV10-1 with TRBJ1-1; the match to TRBD1 covers 10 bases. This CDR3 region has 15 residues. V dropped 6 bases and J dropped 2; count of bases not matched to a gene: 6. The germline CDR1 and CDR2 sequences are WNHNN and SYGVQD (reference sequence). Here the CDR3 reads CASSSGTGANTEAFF. In DNA, the CDR3 is TGCGCCAGCAGCTCCGGGACAGGGGCCAACACTGAAGCTTTCTTT.

This chain uses TRBV18 with TRBJ1-4; TRBD1 matches 10 bases. J was trimmed by 5 bases and V by 3 bases; bases with no gene match: 12. The CDR3 contains 18 residues. Germline V gene lookup returns CDR1 KGHSH and CDR2 LQKENI. The CDR3 nucleotides read TGTGCCAGCTCACCGCGCACGAACTCGGGACAGGGGAATGAAAAACTGTTTTTT. It codes for CASSPRTNSGQGNEKLFF.

This rearrangement joins TRBV14 to TRBJ2-5, with 11 bases fitting TRBD2. V trimming: 4 bases; J trimming: 1 base; junction bases outside the gene matches: 5. CDR3 length: 16 amino acids. Per the germline V gene, CDR1 is SGHDN and CDR2 is FVKESK. This CDR3 reads CASSLRLAGFQETQYF. CDR3 nucleotide sequence: TGTGCCAGCAGCCTAAGACTAGCGGGGTTCCAAGAGACCCAGTACTTC.

The chain recombines TRBV18 with TRBJ2-7, with D maybe TRBD2 (5 bases). Germline V lookup: CDR1 KGHSH, CDR2 LQKENI. V was shortened by 9 bases and J by 0 bases, with 21 bases between the two germline ends. This CDR3 is 16 amino acids long. DNA of the CDR3: TGTGCCAGTTCCAAGGACCCCCAGCGGCTCTCCTACGAGCAGTACTTC. It codes for CASSKDPQRLSYEQYF.

The chain carries TRBV10-3 and TRBJ1-4, with 8 bases that match TRBD1. CDR3 length: 15 residues. The V gene end was trimmed by 2 bases and the J gene end by 8 bases; junction bases not matched to a gene: 7. CDR1 is ENHRY and CDR2 is SYGVKD in the germline V gene. CDR3 loop: CAISELGTGGEKLFF. CDR3 DNA: TGTGCCATCAGTGAGCTCGGGACAGGAGGCGAAAAACTGTTTTTT.

This sequence joins TRBV18 and TRBJ2-2; D is undetermined. This CDR3 has 13 amino acids. V lost 1 base and J lost 3, with 3 bases in between. Germline loops: CDR1 KGHSH, CDR2 LQKENI. Here the CDR3 DNA reads TGTGCCAGCTCACCACAGCACACCGGGGAGCTGTTTTTT. Translating it yields CASSPQHTGELFF.

The chain couples TRBV11-1 to TRBJ2-1; no clear D. CDR1 and CDR2 from the germline V gene are SGHAT and FQDESV (reference sequence). The CDR3 length is 12 residues. Between the trimmed V and J ends, which lost 3 bases and 6 bases, there was a span of 6 bases. CDR3 amino acids: CASSLVGNEQFF. The CDR3 nucleotides read TGTGCCAGCAGCTTGGTCGGCAATGAGCAGTTCTTC.

This chain uses TRBV7-2 with TRBJ1-6; 9 nucleotides agree with TRBD1. Per the germline V gene, CDR1 is SGHTA and CDR2 is FQGNSA. Trimming cost V 4 bases and J 13 bases; bases outside gene matches: 8. The CDR3 spans 14 residues. CDR3 sequence reads: CASSSGQGYFPLHF. The CDR3 DNA reads as TGTGCCAGCAGCTCGGGACAGGGTTATTTCCCCCTCCACTTT.

The V and J genes are TRBV5-8 and TRBJ2-7, with a tentative D call TRBD2 (6 bases). The CDR3 sequence is 16 residues long. Germline CDR1 reads SGHTS; CDR2 reads YDEGEE. V lost 2 bases and J 5 bases, leaving 20 bases between the germline ends. CDR3 amino acids: CASSFGGGKGRHEQYF. DNA of the CDR3: TGTGCCAGCAGCTTCGGTGGGGGGAAGGGAAGACACGAGCAGTACTTC.

The CDR3 DNA reads as TGCGCCAGCAGCCAAGATTTGGTGAGCTCCTACAATGAGCAGTTCTTC. This translates into CASSQDLVSSYNEQFF. V and J are TRBV4-3 and TRBJ2-1; D uncertain. Germline CDR1 reads LGHNA; CDR2 reads YSLEER. V lost 0 bases, J lost 0 bases, and 9 bases lay in between. The CDR3 has 16 amino acids.